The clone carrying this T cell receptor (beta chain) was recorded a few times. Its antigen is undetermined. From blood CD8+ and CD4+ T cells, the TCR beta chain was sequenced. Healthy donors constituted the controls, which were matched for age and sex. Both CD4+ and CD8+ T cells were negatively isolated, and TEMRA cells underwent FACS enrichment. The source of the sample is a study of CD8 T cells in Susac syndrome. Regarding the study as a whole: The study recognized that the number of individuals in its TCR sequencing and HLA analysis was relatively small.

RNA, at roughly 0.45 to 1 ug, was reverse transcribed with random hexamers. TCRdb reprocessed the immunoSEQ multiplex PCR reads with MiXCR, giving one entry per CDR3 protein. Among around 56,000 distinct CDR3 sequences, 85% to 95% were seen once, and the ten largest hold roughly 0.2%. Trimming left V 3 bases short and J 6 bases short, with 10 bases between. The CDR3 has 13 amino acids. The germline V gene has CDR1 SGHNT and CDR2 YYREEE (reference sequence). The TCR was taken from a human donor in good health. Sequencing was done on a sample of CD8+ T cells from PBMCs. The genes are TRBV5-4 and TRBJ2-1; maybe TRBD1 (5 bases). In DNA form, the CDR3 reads TGTGCCAGCAGCTCCGGGCAGGGCAATGAGCAGTTCTTC. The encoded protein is CASSSGQGNEQFF. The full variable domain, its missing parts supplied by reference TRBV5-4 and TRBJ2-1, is ETGVTQSPTHLIKTRGQQVTLRCSSQSGHNTVSWYQQALGQGPQFIFQYYREEENGRGNFPPRFSGLQFPNYSSELNVNALELDDSALYLCASSSGQGNEQFFGPGTRLTVL.